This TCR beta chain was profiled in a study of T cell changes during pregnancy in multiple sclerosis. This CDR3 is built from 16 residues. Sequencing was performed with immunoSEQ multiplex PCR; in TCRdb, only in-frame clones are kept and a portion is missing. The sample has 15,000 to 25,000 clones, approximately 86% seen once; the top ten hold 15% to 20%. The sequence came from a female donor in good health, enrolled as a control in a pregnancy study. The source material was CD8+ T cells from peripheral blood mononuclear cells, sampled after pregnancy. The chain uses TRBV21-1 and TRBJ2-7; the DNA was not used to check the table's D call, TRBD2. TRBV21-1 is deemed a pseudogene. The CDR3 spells CASSKGTSGDSYEQYF. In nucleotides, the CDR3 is TGTGCCAGCAGCAAGGGGACTAGCGGGGACTCCTACGAGCAGTACTTC.